The 7 T cell receptor beta chains below all came from one sample that was sequenced in a study of shared clonotypes between healthy human individuals. Produced via immunoSEQ multiplex PCR; TCRdb's table is partial and in-frame only. Of about 230,000 clones in the sample, about 65% were seen once. The source material was memory CD4+ T cells sorted from blood. Subset here: CD45RA-negative fraction. The receptors here all came from a man younger than 45 in good health.

V gene TRBV5-1 combines with J gene TRBJ2-7; 8 bases map to TRBD2. The CDR3 sequence is 15 residues long. CDR1 SGHRS and CDR2 YFSETQ come from the germline V gene. V lost 4 bases, J lost 1 base, and 7 bases stayed unmatched. As DNA, the CDR3 is TGCGCCAGCAGCGAATCTAGCGGGCCGTCCTACGAGCAGTACTTC. It encodes CASSESSGPSYEQYF.

This clone was seen a few times. This chain links TRBV7-8 with TRBJ2-4; 9 nucleotides align to TRBD1. The V segment lost 2 bases and the J segment 6 bases; nucleotides outside the gene matches: 2. CDR3 length: 14 residues. CDR1 and CDR2 (germline): SGHVS, FQNEAQ. The CDR3 nucleotides are TGTGCCAGCAGCTTACAGGACAGGGGAAACATTCAGTACTTC. Its protein product is CASSLQDRGNIQYF.

This chain joins TRBV10-3 and TRBJ2-7, with 11 bases aligning to TRBD2. Germline CDR1 ENHRY, CDR2 SYGVKD. V lost 7 bases and J lost 5; bases outside the gene matches: 7. This CDR3 contains 14 residues. CDR3 nucleotides: TGTGCCATCACAACTAGCGGGAGAGGGCACGAGCAGTACTTC. Its translation is CAITTSGRGHEQYF.

The chain couples TRBV9 to TRBJ1-1; 8 bases map to TRBD1. Germline-derived CDR1 and CDR2 are SGDLS and YYNGEE. This CDR3 has 15 residues. Trimming at V came to 1 base and at J to 0 bases, leaving 2 bases not matched to a gene. The CDR3 protein is CASSVQGAMNTEAFF. In nucleotides, the CDR3 is TGTGCCAGCAGCGTACAGGGGGCCATGAACACTGAAGCTTTCTTT.

The chain carries TRBV6-5 and TRBJ2-5, with a possible D match to TRBD2 (5 bases). The ends were cut back, 2 bases at V and 2 bases at J, with 12 bases in the middle. The CDR3 runs 15 residues. Per germline, CDR1 MNHEY and CDR2 SVGAGI. The CDR3 nucleotides read TGTGCCAGCAGTTACGGCCGCGGGTCGCAAGAGACCCAGTACTTC. Protein sequence: CASSYGRGSQETQYF.

This clone was seen only a few times. The chain uses TRBV28 and TRBJ1-5; the D gene is possibly TRBD1 (5 bases). The CDR3 has 16 residues. CDR1 and CDR2 from the germline V gene are MDHEN and SYDVKM. V was pared by 5 bases and J by 4 bases, with 18 bases between. CDR3 residues: CASSTRVAGWNQPQHF. The CDR3 region has the DNA TGTGCCAGCAGTACCAGGGTGGCAGGGTGGAATCAGCCCCAGCATTTT. The complete variable domain, with remaining parts taken from reference TRBV28 and TRBJ1-5, reads DVKVTQSSRYLVKRTGEKVFLECVQDMDHENMFWYRQDPGLGLRLIYFSYDVKMKEKGDIPEGYSVSREKKERFSLILESASTNQTSMYLCASSTRVAGWNQPQHFGDGTRLSIL.

The chain has TRBV7-2 and TRBJ2-1; the match to TRBD2 covers 7 bases. The length of the CDR3 is 16 residues. CDR1 is SGHTA, CDR2 FQGNSA, per germline. The V and J ends lost 0 bases and 2 bases, in that order; junction bases with no gene match: 4. CDR3: CASSLASAGAYNEQFF. The CDR3 bases are TGTGCCAGCAGCTTAGCTAGCGCGGGAGCCTACAATGAGCAGTTCTTC.